What follows describes a single TCR beta chain. This record comes from a study of cytomegalovirus exposure and HLA in healthy donors. Data came from immunoSEQ multiplex PCR; TCRdb stores just in-frame clones and leaves some out. Here the sample spans approximately 110,000 clones, about 86% being singletons. The CDR3 contains 15 residues. Germline V CDR1 and CDR2: SGHNT, YYREEE (reference sequence). Deletions cut 2 bases from V and 3 bases from J, with 14 bases between. This rearrangement joins TRBV5-4 to TRBJ1-1; a possible D gene is TRBD1 (6 bases). This TCR came from a woman between 18 and 29 years old in good health and CMV-seropositive. The sample consisted of PBMCs. The CDR3 sequence: CASSFGGAVDTEAFF. The CDR3 region has the DNA TGTGCCAGCAGCTTTGGGGGCGCGGTGGACACTGAAGCTTTCTTT.